A single sample gave rise to the 15 T cell receptor beta chains below, sequenced in a study of CD8 T cells in Susac syndrome. Reverse transcription of about 0.45 to 1 ug RNA used random hexamers. TCRdb analysed the immunoSEQ multiplex PCR reads with MiXCR anew, one entry per CDR3 protein. Among about 190,000 distinct CDR3 sequences listed, around 93% were seen once. Sequencing input: CD4+ T cells from PBMCs. These receptor sequences come from a human donor in good health.

This rearrangement joins TRBV4-1 to TRBJ1-2; D gene ambiguous. V lost 0 bases, J lost 3 bases, and 11 bases lay in between. The CDR3 contains 15 residues. Germline CDR1 and CDR2: MGHRA and YSYEKL. Written as DNA, the CDR3 is TGCGCCAGCAGCCAAGATCCGGAGGGCTACTATGGCTACACCTTC. Its protein product is CASSQDPEGYYGYTF.

The chain combines TRBV5-1 with TRBJ2-5; perhaps TRBD1 as D (5 bases). The V gene's germline CDR1 is SGHRS and CDR2 YFSETQ. The V and J ends lost 0 bases and 5 bases respectively, with 11 bases between them. The CDR3 length is 14 residues. CDR3 region: CASSLEGFGETQYF. DNA for the CDR3: TGCGCCAGCAGCTTGGAGGGGTTCGGCGAGACCCAGTACTTC.

V gene TRBV10-3 combines with J gene TRBJ2-5, with 8 bases fitting TRBD1. J gave up 3 bases and V 8 bases, and 2 bases lay outside the gene matches. CDR1 is ENHRY and CDR2 is SYGVKD in the germline V gene. The CDR3 runs 12 residues. CDR3 bases: TGTGCCATCGGACAGGGTAAAGAGACCCAGTACTTC. Protein sequence: CAIGQGKETQYF.

J is TRBJ1-2 and V is TRBV18; D gene uncertain. The CDR3 extends over 13 amino acids. Looked up from germline, CDR1 is KGHSH and CDR2 is LQKENI. V lost 4 bases, J lost 7 bases, and 13 bases lay in between. In nucleotides, the CDR3 is TGTGCCAGCTCACATGCGCAGTCCCCTGGCTACACCTTC. It yields the protein CASSHAQSPGYTF. The entire variable domain, with the rest obtained from reference TRBV18 and TRBJ1-2, is as follows: NAGVMQNPRHLVRRRGQEARLRCSPMKGHSHVYWYRQLPEEGLKFMVYLQKENIIDESGMPKERFSAEFPKEGPSILRIQQVVRGDSAAYFCASSHAQSPGYTFGSGTRLTVV.

The chain is built from TRBV20-1 and TRBJ2-2, with no clear D. The germline CDR1 and CDR2 sequences are DFQATT and SNEGSKA (reference sequence). The CDR3 extends over 13 amino acids. Trimming removed 6 bases from V and 9 bases from J, with 17 bases in between. DNA for the CDR3: TGCAGTGCCTGGCCAACGAGACGCAGGGAGCTGTTTTTT. This gives the protein CSAWPTRRRELFF.

The chain recombines TRBV7-2 with TRBJ2-7; D may match TRBD1 or TRBD2 (5 bases each). V was trimmed by 6 bases and J by 3 bases, leaving 12 bases between them. Germline V lookup: CDR1 SGHTA, CDR2 FQGNSA. The CDR3 runs to 13 residues. The CDR3: CASSLGPLYEQYV. The CDR3 DNA sequence: TGTGCCAGCAGTTTGGGACCCCTCTACGAGCAGTACGTC.

The chain joins TRBV7-9 to TRBJ2-5; a weak D match, TRBD1 (6 bases). This CDR3 has 14 amino acids. The germline CDR1 and CDR2 sequences are SEHNR and FQNEAQ (reference sequence). Trimming stripped 4 bases from V and 2 bases from J, with 11 bases between. As DNA, the CDR3 is TGTGCCAGCAGCTGGGACACGCTACAAGAGACCCAGTACTTC. Its translation: CASSWDTLQETQYF.

This chain joins TRBV27 and TRBJ2-1; 7 bases are a match to TRBD2. V was clipped by 8 bases and J by 5 bases; unmatched bases: 12. Germline CDR1 MNHEY, CDR2 SMNVEV (reference sequence). This CDR3 contains 15 residues. The CDR3 sequence: CASRGVGWDNNEQFF. DNA for the CDR3: TGTGCCAGCCGGGGGGTTGGGTGGGATAACAATGAGCAGTTCTTC.

CDR3: CSARPQEEQYF. For the CDR3, the DNA is TGCAGTGCTAGACCACAGGAGGAGCAGTACTTC. V usage is TRBV20-1 and J usage is TRBJ2-7, with D maybe TRBD1 (5 bases). The germline V and J ends were trimmed by 2 bases and 7 bases, with 9 bases remaining between them. Germline V gives CDR1 DFQATT, CDR2 SNEGSKA (reference sequence). The CDR3 runs 11 residues.

The V and J genes are TRBV6-2 or TRBV6-3 and TRBJ1-5, with D possibly being TRBD1 (5 bases). Looked up from germline, CDR1 is MNHEY and CDR2 is SVGEGT. The CDR3 covers 15 residues. The V gene lost 2 bases and the J gene lost 4 bases, with 12 bases spanning the gap. The CDR3 is CASSYGGPNNQPQHF. The CDR3 region has the DNA TGTGCCAGCAGTTACGGGGGACCAAATAATCAGCCCCAGCATTTT.

J is TRBJ1-6 and V is TRBV5-1; 10 bases line up with TRBD1. Germline CDR1 is SGHRS and CDR2 is YFSETQ. The CDR3 extends over 15 amino acids. V shed 1 base, J shed 13 bases, and the junction held 8 bases outside the gene matches. CDR3 coding DNA: TGCGCCAGCAGCTTGACTACCGGGACAGGGGCCCCCCTCCACTTT. Translated: CASSLTTGTGAPLHF.

The chain recombines TRBV29-1 with TRBJ2-2; 10 nucleotides agree with TRBD2. This CDR3 spans 14 amino acids. CDR1 and CDR2 from the germline V gene are SQVTM and ANQGSEA. The V gene end was trimmed by 6 bases and the J gene end by 4 bases; junction bases not matched to a gene: 5. Here the CDR3 DNA reads TGCAGCGTATCGAGACTAGCGGGCACCGGGGAGCTGTTTTTT. Translation gives CSVSRLAGTGELFF.

The genes are TRBV10-3 and TRBJ1-1, with 7 bases aligning to TRBD1. CDR1 and CDR2 (germline): ENHRY, SYGVKD. With 5 bases clipped from V and 0 bases from J, the junction kept 6 bases outside the gene matches. This CDR3 has 15 amino acids. The CDR3 sequence: CAISMTGTLNTEAFF. The CDR3 region has the DNA TGTGCCATCAGTATGACAGGGACCTTGAACACTGAAGCTTTCTTT.

V is TRBV9 and J is TRBJ2-2, with D perhaps matching TRBD2 (6 bases). CDR3 length: 16 amino acids. Germline V CDR1 and CDR2: SGDLS, YYNGEE. V was cut by 0 bases and J by 1 base, with 10 bases left in between. The CDR3 bases are TGTGCCAGCAGCGTAGGGTCTAGCGAGAACACCGGGGAGCTGTTTTTT. This codes for CASSVGSSENTGELFF.

The chain couples TRBV25-1 to TRBJ2-5; D might be TRBD1 (6 bases). V dropped 8 bases and J dropped 5 bases, with 18 bases sitting between them. Germline V gives CDR1 MGHDK, CDR2 SYGVNS. The CDR3 is 14 amino acids. The CDR3 sequence is CASGQDSPRETQYF. The DNA for the CDR3 is TGTGCCAGCGGCCAGGACAGCCCTCGGGAGACCCAGTACTTC.